This is a list of T cell receptor beta chains from one sample in a study of blood T cell repertoires in COVID-19. TCRdb's table, derived via immunoSEQ multiplex PCR, lists solely in-frame clones and lacks some. Of around 81,000 clones listed, around four fifths were seen once; the top ten hold under 3.5%. The source material was peripheral blood. The receptors originated from a man aged 45-65 years with acute or convalescent COVID-19. Both conserved end residues are part of each CDR3. Fields, in order: D gene, clone size, J gene, V gene, CDR3 DNA, CDR3 protein. A D gene is named only where the DNA matches it firmly. Part of the rows lack a size; the others show once, few, many or a class for expanded clones.

D gene: NA
clone size: NA
J gene: TRBJ1-1
V gene: TRBV3-1/TRBV3-2
CDR3 DNA: TGTGCCAGCAGCCAAGAGAGATTGAACACTGAAGCTTTCTTT
CDR3 protein: CASSQERLNTEAFF

D gene: NA
clone size: NA
J gene: TRBJ2-7
V gene: TRBV25-1
CDR3 DNA: TGTGCCAGCAGTGATAGGGCGGGAACGGTGTTC
CDR3 protein: CASSDRAGTVF

D gene: TRBD1
clone size: once
J gene: TRBJ2-5
V gene: TRBV19
CDR3 DNA: TGTGCCAGTACCCGAGACCGGACAGGGAACCAAGAGACCCAGTACTTC
CDR3 protein: CASTRDRTGNQETQYF

D gene: NA
clone size: NA
J gene: TRBJ1-1
V gene: TRBV28
CDR3 DNA: TGTGCCAGCAGTTCGGCAGGGGCTGAAGCTTTCTTT
CDR3 protein: CASSSAGAEAFF

D gene: NA
clone size: once
J gene: TRBJ1-2
V gene: TRBV3-1/TRBV3-2
CDR3 DNA: TGTGCCAGCAGCCAAGGGACCCGGGGACTCTATGGCTACACCTTC
CDR3 protein: CASSQGTRGLYGYTF

D gene: TRBD1
clone size: few
J gene: TRBJ2-6
V gene: TRBV19
CDR3 DNA: TGTGCCAGTAGTGTCGGGACAGGGGTTCCTGGGGCCAACGTCCTGACTTTC
CDR3 protein: CASSVGTGVPGANVLTF

D gene: TRBD1
clone size: NA
J gene: TRBJ1-4
V gene: TRBV10-2
CDR3 DNA: TGCGCCAGCAGAATGCCCAACAGGGGCACTAATGAAAAACTGTTTTTT
CDR3 protein: CASRMPNRGTNEKLFF

D gene: TRBD2
clone size: few
J gene: TRBJ2-1
V gene: TRBV2
CDR3 DNA: TGTGCCAGCAGGAGCGGACTAGCGGGGTACAATGAGCAGTTCTTC
CDR3 protein: CASRSGLAGYNEQFF

D gene: TRBD2
clone size: few
J gene: TRBJ2-2
V gene: TRBV29-1
CDR3 DNA: TGCAGTCGACGGGGGACTAGCGGGAGGTCGAACACCGGGGAGCTGTTTTTT
CDR3 protein: CSRRGTSGRSNTGELFF

D gene: NA
clone size: NA
J gene: TRBJ2-5
V gene: TRBV6-5
CDR3 DNA: TGTGCCAGCACTCTATTCCCGGGAGTGCAAGAGACCCAGTACTTC
CDR3 protein: CASTLFPGVQETQYF

D gene: NA
clone size: NA
J gene: TRBJ2-1
V gene: TRBV6-5
CDR3 DNA: TGTGCCAGCTTGCTAGCCGCCTTCGGAAATGAGCAGTTCTTC
CDR3 protein: CASLLAAFGNEQFF

D gene: NA
clone size: NA
J gene: TRBJ2-7
V gene: TRBV7-6
CDR3 DNA: TGTGCCAGCAGCTTCTCCATGGACGGCAGGGGTACTCTTCACGAGCAGTACTTC
CDR3 protein: CASSFSMDGRGTLHEQYF

D gene: NA
clone size: once
J gene: TRBJ1-3
V gene: TRBV10-3
CDR3 DNA: TGTGCCATCAGTGACACAGGGAGCTCTGGAAACACCATATATTTT
CDR3 protein: CAISDTGSSGNTIYF

D gene: NA
clone size: NA
J gene: TRBJ1-4
V gene: TRBV4-2
CDR3 DNA: TGTGCCAGCAGCTATGGGCCTGACGCAACTAATGAAAAACTGTTTTTT
CDR3 protein: CASSYGPDATNEKLFF

D gene: TRBD2
clone size: once
J gene: TRBJ2-3
V gene: TRBV7-8
CDR3 DNA: TGTGCCAGCAATAAGCGGGAGACGGAAGATACGCAGTATTTT
CDR3 protein: CASNKRETEDTQYF

D gene: NA
clone size: NA
J gene: TRBJ2-1
V gene: TRBV7-3
CDR3 DNA: TGTGCCAGCAGCTTAACTGGAGGAGGCGACTACAATGAGCAGTTCTTC
CDR3 protein: CASSLTGGGDYNEQFF

D gene: TRBD2
clone size: NA
J gene: TRBJ2-3
V gene: TRBV27
CDR3 DNA: TGTGCCAGCAGTCAACATTGGACTAGCGGGAACACAGATACGCAGTATTTT
CDR3 protein: CASSQHWTSGNTDTQYF

D gene: TRBD2
clone size: NA
J gene: TRBJ2-5
V gene: TRBV3-1/TRBV3-2
CDR3 DNA: TGTGCCAGCAGCCAAGATCTAGCGGCCCAAGAGACCCAGTACTTC
CDR3 protein: CASSQDLAAQETQYF

D gene: TRBD2
clone size: NA
J gene: TRBJ2-6
V gene: TRBV28
CDR3 DNA: TGTGCCACCGCCGGGGGGGCGCAAGGGGCCAACGTCCTGACTTTC
CDR3 protein: CATAGGAQGANVLTF

D gene: TRBD2
clone size: NA
J gene: TRBJ2-5
V gene: TRBV5-1
CDR3 DNA: TGCGCCAGCAGCTTGGGTCTACTAGCGGATTTGGAGACCCAGTACTTC
CDR3 protein: CASSLGLLADLETQYF

D gene: NA
clone size: NA
J gene: TRBJ1-5
V gene: TRBV6-5
CDR3 DNA: TGTGCCAGCAGGGCGGCAGGGTACAATCAGCCCCAGCATTTT
CDR3 protein: CASRAAGYNQPQHF

D gene: TRBD1
clone size: NA
J gene: TRBJ1-2
V gene: TRBV28
CDR3 DNA: TGTGCCAGCAGTTACGCGACAGGGGAGCATGGCTACACCTTC
CDR3 protein: CASSYATGEHGYTF

D gene: TRBD2
clone size: NA
J gene: TRBJ2-5
V gene: TRBV3-1/TRBV3-2
CDR3 DNA: TGTGCCAGCAGCCAAGATGATTGGCTAGCGGGAGAAGAGACCCAGTACTTC
CDR3 protein: CASSQDDWLAGEETQYF

D gene: TRBD1
clone size: NA
J gene: TRBJ1-4
V gene: TRBV28
CDR3 DNA: TGTGCCGTCTGGGGGGCAGGGGGAGGTGAAAAACTGTTTTTT
CDR3 protein: CAVWGAGGGEKLFF

D gene: NA
clone size: NA
J gene: TRBJ2-7
V gene: TRBV9
CDR3 DNA: TGTGCCAGCAGCGTAGGGACTCTGTCCTACGAGCAGTACTTC
CDR3 protein: CASSVGTLSYEQYF

D gene: NA
clone size: once
J gene: TRBJ1-1
V gene: TRBV6-5
CDR3 DNA: TGTGCCAGCGGGTCGTCCCAGGGCGTCAAAGCTTTCTTT
CDR3 protein: CASGSSQGVKAFF

D gene: NA
clone size: NA
J gene: TRBJ1-5
V gene: TRBV21-1
CDR3 DNA: TGTGCCAGCAGCACACAGGGGGCTTCGGGTCAGCCCCAGCATTTT
CDR3 protein: CASSTQGASGQPQHF

D gene: NA
clone size: NA
J gene: TRBJ2-7
V gene: TRBV4-2
CDR3 DNA: TGTGCCAGCAGCCACCGTGAGAGGAACACGAAAGTGGGGCAGTACTTC
CDR3 protein: CASSHRERNTKVGQYF

D gene: NA
clone size: NA
J gene: TRBJ2-2
V gene: TRBV27
CDR3 DNA: TGTGCCAGCAGTGCCGGGTTCACCGGGGAGCTGTTTTTT
CDR3 protein: CASSAGFTGELFF

D gene: TRBD1
clone size: NA
J gene: TRBJ2-7
V gene: TRBV19
CDR3 DNA: TGTGCCAGTAGTCTCCGGACAGGGGCCCGCTACGAGCAGTACTTC
CDR3 protein: CASSLRTGARYEQYF

D gene: TRBD1
clone size: NA
J gene: TRBJ2-5
V gene: TRBV5-3
CDR3 DNA: TGTGCCAGAAGGGGCGGTTTGGACAGGGAGACCCAGTACTTC
CDR3 protein: CARRGGLDRETQYF